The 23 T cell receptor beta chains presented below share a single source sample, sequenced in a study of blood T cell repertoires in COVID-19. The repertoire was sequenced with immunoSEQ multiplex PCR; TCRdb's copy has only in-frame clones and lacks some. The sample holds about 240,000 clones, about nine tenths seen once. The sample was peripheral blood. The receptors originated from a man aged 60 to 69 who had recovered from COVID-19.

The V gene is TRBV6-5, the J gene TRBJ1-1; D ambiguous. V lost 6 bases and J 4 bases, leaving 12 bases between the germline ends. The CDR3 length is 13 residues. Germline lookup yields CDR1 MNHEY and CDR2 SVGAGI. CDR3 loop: CASSRPGVTEAFF. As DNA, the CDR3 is TGTGCCAGCAGCCGTCCCGGGGTCACTGAAGCTTTCTTT.

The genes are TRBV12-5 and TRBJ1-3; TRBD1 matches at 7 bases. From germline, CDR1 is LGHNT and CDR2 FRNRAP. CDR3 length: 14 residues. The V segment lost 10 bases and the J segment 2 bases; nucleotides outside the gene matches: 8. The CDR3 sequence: CATSTGTAGNTIYF. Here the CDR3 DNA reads TGTGCTACTTCTACCGGGACAGCTGGAAACACCATATATTTT.

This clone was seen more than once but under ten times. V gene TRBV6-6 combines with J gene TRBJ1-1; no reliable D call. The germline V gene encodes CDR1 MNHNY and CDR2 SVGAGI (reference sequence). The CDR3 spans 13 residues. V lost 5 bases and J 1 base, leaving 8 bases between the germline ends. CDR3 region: CASSLSPNTEAFF. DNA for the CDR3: TGTGCCAGCAGTCTAAGCCCGAACACTGAAGCTTTCTTT.

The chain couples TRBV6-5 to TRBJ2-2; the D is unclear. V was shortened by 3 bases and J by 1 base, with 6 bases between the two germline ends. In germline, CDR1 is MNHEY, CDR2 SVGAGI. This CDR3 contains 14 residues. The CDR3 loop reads CASSYVRNTGELFF. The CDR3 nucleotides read TGTGCCAGCAGTTATGTCAGGAACACCGGGGAGCTGTTTTTT.

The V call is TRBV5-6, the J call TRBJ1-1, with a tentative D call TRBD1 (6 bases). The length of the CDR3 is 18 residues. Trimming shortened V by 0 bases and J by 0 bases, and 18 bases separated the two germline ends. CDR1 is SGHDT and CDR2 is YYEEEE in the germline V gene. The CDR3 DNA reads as TGTGCCAGCAGCTTGGGCCCTCACTTACAGGGTATGAACACTGAAGCTTTCTTT. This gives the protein CASSLGPHLQGMNTEAFF.

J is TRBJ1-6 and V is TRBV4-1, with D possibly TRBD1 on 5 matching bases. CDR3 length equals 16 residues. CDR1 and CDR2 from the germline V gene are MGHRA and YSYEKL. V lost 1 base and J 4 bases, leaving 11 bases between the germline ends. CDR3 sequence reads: CASSQGTKPYNSPLHF. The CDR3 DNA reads TGCGCCAGCAGCCAAGGGACAAAACCATATAATTCACCCCTCCACTTT.

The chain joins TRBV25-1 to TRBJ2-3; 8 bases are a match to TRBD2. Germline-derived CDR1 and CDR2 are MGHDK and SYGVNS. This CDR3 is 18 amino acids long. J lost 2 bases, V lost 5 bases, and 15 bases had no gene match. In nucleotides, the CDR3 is TGTGCCAGCAGTTCCGCCCTAGGTCAGCGGGGGACCACAGATACGCAGTATTTT. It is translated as CASSSALGQRGTTDTQYF.

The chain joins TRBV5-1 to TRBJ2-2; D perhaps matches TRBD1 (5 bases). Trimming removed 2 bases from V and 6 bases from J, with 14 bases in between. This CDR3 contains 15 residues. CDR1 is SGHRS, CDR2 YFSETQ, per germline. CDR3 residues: CASSFVRTMSGELFF. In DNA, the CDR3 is TGCGCCAGCAGCTTTGTGAGGACAATGTCCGGGGAGCTGTTTTTT.

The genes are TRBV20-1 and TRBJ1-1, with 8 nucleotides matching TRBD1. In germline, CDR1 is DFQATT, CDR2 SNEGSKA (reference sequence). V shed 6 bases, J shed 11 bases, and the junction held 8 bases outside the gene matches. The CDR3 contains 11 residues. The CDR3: CSARTGSGAFF. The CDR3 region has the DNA TGCAGTGCCCGGACAGGGTCTGGCGCTTTCTTT.

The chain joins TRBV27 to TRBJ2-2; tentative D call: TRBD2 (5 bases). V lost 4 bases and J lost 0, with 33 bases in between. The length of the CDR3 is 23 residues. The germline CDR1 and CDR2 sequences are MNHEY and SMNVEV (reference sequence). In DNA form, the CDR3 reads TGTGCCAGCAGTTCGACTTATAGGTTATCCGGGGTTAAACATGGACCGAACACCGGGGAGCTGTTTTTT. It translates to CASSSTYRLSGVKHGPNTGELFF.

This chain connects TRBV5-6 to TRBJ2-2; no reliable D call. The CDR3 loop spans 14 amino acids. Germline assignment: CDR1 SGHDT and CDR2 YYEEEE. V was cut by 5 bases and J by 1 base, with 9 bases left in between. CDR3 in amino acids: CASRLRGNTGELFF. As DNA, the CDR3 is TGTGCCAGCAGACTCCGAGGGAACACCGGGGAGCTGTTTTTT.

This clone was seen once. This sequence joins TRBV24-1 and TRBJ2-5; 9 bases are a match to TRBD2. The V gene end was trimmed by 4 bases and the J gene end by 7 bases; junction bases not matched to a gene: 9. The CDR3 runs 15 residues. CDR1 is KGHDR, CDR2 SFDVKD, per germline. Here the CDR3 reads CATSEVAGGLGTQYF. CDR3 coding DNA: TGTGCCACCAGTGAGGTTGCGGGGGGGCTTGGGACCCAGTACTTC.

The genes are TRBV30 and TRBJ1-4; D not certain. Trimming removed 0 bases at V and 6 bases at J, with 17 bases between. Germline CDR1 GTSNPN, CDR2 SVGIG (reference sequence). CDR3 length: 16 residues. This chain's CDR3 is CAWSVAPAMTYEKLFF. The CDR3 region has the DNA TGTGCCTGGAGTGTTGCCCCAGCCATGACTTATGAAAAACTGTTTTTT.

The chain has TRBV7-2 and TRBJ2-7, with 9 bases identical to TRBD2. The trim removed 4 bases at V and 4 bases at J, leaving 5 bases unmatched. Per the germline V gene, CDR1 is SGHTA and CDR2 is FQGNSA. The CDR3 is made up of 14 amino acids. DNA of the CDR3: TGTGCCAGCAGCTCACAGCGGGGGGCGTACGAGCAGTACTTC. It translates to CASSSQRGAYEQYF.

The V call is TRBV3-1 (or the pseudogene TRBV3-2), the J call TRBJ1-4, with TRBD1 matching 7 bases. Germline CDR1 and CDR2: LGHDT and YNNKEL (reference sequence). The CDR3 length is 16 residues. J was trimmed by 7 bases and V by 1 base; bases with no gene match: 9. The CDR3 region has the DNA TGTGCCAGCAGCCAAGGACAGGGAATCTTGGGTGAAAAACTGTTTTTT. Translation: CASSQGQGILGEKLFF.

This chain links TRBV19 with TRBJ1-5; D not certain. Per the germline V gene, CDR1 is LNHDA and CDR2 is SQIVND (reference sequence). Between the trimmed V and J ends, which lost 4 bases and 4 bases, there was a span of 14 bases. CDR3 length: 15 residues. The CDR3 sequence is CASSTPDGINQPQHF. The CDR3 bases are TGTGCCAGTAGTACCCCGGACGGGATAAATCAGCCCCAGCATTTT. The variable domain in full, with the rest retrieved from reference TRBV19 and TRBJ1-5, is DGGITQSPKYLFRKEGQNVTLSCEQNLNHDAMYWYRQDPGQGLRLIYYSQIVNDFQKGDIAEGYSVSREKKESFPLTVTSAQKNPTAFYLCASSTPDGINQPQHFGDGTRLSIL.

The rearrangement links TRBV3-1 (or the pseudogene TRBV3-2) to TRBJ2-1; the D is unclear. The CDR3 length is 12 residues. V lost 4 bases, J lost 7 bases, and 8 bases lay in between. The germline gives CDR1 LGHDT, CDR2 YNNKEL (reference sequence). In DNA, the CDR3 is TGTGCCAGCAGCCTTAGGAGAAATGAGCAGTTCTTC. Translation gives CASSLRRNEQFF.

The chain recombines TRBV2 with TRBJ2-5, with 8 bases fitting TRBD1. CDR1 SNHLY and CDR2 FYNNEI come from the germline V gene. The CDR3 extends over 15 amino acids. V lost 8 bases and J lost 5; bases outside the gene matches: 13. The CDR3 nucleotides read TGTGCCAGCCGAAGGACGGACAGGGCGGGGGAGACCCAGTACTTC. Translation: CASRRTDRAGETQYF.

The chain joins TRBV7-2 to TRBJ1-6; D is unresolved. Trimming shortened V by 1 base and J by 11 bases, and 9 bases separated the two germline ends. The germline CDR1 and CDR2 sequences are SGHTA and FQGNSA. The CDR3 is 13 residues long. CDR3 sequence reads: CASSLVSGPPLHF. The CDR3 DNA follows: TGTGCCAGCAGCTTAGTTTCCGGTCCACCCCTCCACTTT.

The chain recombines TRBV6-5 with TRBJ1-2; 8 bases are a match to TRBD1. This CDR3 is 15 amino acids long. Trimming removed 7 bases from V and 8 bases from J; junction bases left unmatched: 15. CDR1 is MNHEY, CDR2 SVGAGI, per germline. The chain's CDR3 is CASTPGRGQMRGYTF. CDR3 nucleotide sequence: TGTGCCAGCACCCCCGGCAGGGGGCAAATGAGGGGCTACACCTTC.

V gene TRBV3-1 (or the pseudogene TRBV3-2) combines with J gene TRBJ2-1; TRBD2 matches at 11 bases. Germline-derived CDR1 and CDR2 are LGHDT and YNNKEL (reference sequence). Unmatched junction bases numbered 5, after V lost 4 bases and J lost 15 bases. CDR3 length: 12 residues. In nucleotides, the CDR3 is TGTGCCAGCAGCCGACTAGCGGGGACACCGTTCTTC. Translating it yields CASSRLAGTPFF.

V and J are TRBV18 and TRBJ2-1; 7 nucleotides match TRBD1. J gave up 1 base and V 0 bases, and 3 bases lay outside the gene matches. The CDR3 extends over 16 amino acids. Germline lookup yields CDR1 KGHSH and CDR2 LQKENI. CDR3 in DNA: TGTGCCAGCTCACCACCGACAGGGCTATCCTACAATGAGCAGTTCTTC. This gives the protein CASSPPTGLSYNEQFF.

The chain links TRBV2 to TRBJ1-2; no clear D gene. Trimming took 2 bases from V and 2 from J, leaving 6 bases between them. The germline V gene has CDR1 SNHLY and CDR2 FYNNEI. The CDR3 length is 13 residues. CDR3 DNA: TGTGCCAGCAGTGAACCAGAAAACTATGGCTACACCTTC. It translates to CASSEPENYGYTF. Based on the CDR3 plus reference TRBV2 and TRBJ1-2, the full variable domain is EPEVTQTPSHQVTQMGQEVILRCVPISNHLYFYWYRQILGQKVEFLVSFYNNEISEKSEIFDDQFSVERPDGSNFTLKIRSTKLEDSAMYFCASSEPENYGYTFGSGTRLTVV.